This T cell receptor (beta chain) was retrieved from a study of regulatory T cells in long-lasting Graves disease (dated by TCRdb to the early 2020s). Looking at the study overall: In the newly diagnosed Graves' disease group, patients had been taking antithyroid drugs for less than 3 months. Patients with persistent Graves' disease were compared with patients with newly diagnosed Graves' disease using TCR sequencing and RNA sequencing of peripheral blood. The study was conducted in China and was registered as a clinical trial. A total of some 33 samples were covered by TCR sequencing, comprising approximately 13 persistent and around 20 newly diagnosed Graves' disease patients.

Sample time point, as interpreted from the label and publication: newly diagnosed GD, antithyroid drugs for less than 3 months. RNA was extracted from PBMCs in TRIzol for both TCR sequencing and RNA sequencing. The diagnosis of Graves' disease was made according to American Thyroid Association guidelines. Recruitment of patients was carried out at an endocrinology department in Xi'an, China. From each patient, about 9.7 milliliters of peripheral blood was collected into an EDTA anticoagulant tube. Ficoll Paque Plus density gradient separation was used to isolate PBMCs, and no further T cell sorting was performed. An Agilent 2100 Bioanalyzer and agarose gel were used to assess RNA quality, and a NanoDrop 2000 was used to measure RNA concentration. Beyond this particular receptor, the publication reports: The authors acknowledged the small sample size as a limitation that may reduce accuracy. Persistent Graves' disease patients showed lower TCR Shannon entropy and fewer highly expanded clones than newly diagnosed patients, suggesting clonal expansion. Sequencing and analysis were restricted to the TCR beta chain. Peripheral blood alone was examined, since thyroid tissue, which constituted the primary lesion, could not be accessed. TRBV28, TRBJ1-2 and TRBJ2-5 were preferentially used in persistent disease, while TRBV20-1 and TRBJ2-1 were favored in newly diagnosed disease. More public clonotypes were shared among persistent patients (over 2,500) than among newly diagnosed patients (966).

The CDR3 runs 16 amino acids, cysteine and phenylalanine included. Solely the CDR3 DNA is kept, with 48 bases framed from the first base. The germline V gene provides CDR1 ENHRY and CDR2 SYGVKD. The junction carries 21 bases between V and J, which are trimmed by 5 bases and 8 bases respectively. As regards this clonotype: Its binding antigen is unknown. This probably arose from a read error, given a far larger clone one base away.

The library was generated by multiplex PCR. These reads were obtained on an Illumina HiSeq 4000. TCR beta libraries were built with iRepertoire HTBI primers and Arm-PCR amplification of CDR3 regions. Before sequencing, the PCR products went through gel purification. The authors' pipeline ran thus. A total of 62 TRBV and more than twelve TRBJ segments were identified across samples and were used for gene usage analysis of CDR3 amino acid clonotypes. COPE and FqMerger were used to merge filtered high-quality paired reads into contigs. Contigs were aligned with BLAST to IMGT TRBV, TRBD and TRBJ reference genes, and CDR3 was defined per IMGT. Any clonotype with a frequency above 0.1% was classified as a highly expanded clone. Shannon entropy served as the measure of repertoire diversity, while the Gini coefficient captured V-J evenness. Public clonotypes were defined as clonotypes shared by more than one individual. The public reads were run again by TCRdb, first through fastp at Q25 and then through MiXCR, and only productive beta chains were kept. CDR3 protein sequences are deduplicated, and each keeps its most common genes and DNA. Clone size and V and J calls follow TCRdb, not the original study. The sample data list 250,000 to 300,000 distinct CDR3 sequences, and about 20% of these were observed just once. The top ten constitute less than 15% of the sample.

The data were also submitted as part of a second study, on T cells in Graves' hyperthyroidism and ophthalmopathy. Reported in the second study: Stable Graves' hyperthyroidism was defined as the absence of progression to ophthalmopathy over 18 months of follow-up. The hyperthyroidism patients were between 18 and 65 years old and newly diagnosed, with a disease duration of less than 2 months. Patients with uncontrolled infections, other autoimmune diseases, pregnancy or lactation were excluded. Clinical symptoms, serum thyroxine and TRAb, thyroid ultrasound, and orbital computed tomography formed the basis for the diagnoses. For the first round of RT-PCR on the TCR CDR3, the HTBI primer set was used together with the Qiagen OneStep RT-PCR kit. Most expanded thyroid clonotypes (frequency above 0.001) were also detected in blood, suggesting blood repertoires may reflect thyroid immune responses. In cross-validation, a model built on a 13 V-J signature told ophthalmopathy apart from stable hyperthyroidism with about 90% sensitivity and about 81% specificity, and in testing the same model reached 80%/75%. In validation, progression to ophthalmopathy was predicted by the model with roughly 69% sensitivity and roughly 76% specificity, a median of about 6.4 months before onset. To identify TCR V-J signatures that set the groups apart, the researchers used a discovery cohort of roughly 100 patients, made up of 40 to 45 with Graves' ophthalmopathy and some 58 with stable Graves' hyperthyroidism. An independent validation cohort of under 20 hyperthyroidism patients and 17 patients who later progressed to ophthalmopathy tested prospective prediction of ophthalmopathy. The 90 to 100 discovery patients were randomly divided into training and test sets at a 7:3 ratio. In addition, the study compared T-cell repertoires in thyroid tissue and in blood from 6 or 7 Graves' hyperthyroidism patients. Once sampling was done, hyperthyroidism patients were given methimazole at a starting dose of 30 mg daily, whereas ophthalmopathy patients were given high-dose intravenous methylprednisolone. A second multiplex PCR round built the libraries, followed by size selection and purification. Paired-end sequencing of the libraries was performed with 100 bp reads on an Illumina HiSeq2000. SOAPnuke was used to process the raw data, with reads discarded if the reads contained adapters or uncalled bases, had a mean Phred below 15, or lacked an exact constant-primer or identifier match. COPE v1.2.5 was used to merge the high-quality paired reads, and each unique nucleotide sequence was defined as a clonotype. MiTCR v1.1 was used to align the clonotypes against IMGT TRBV, TRBD and TRBJ reference segments. The analysis was restricted to V-J combinations with a frequency above 0.0001, which together covered approximately 99% of the repertoires. The TCS score was defined as F50 (clonal expansion) divided by E x V (chaos), with BLOSUM62-based TCRdist calculated between CDR3 peptides within each V-J. Welch's t-statistics and random forest reduced roughly 540 V-J features to 10 to 15, which were used in a naive Bayes classifier (R e1071). No statistical method was used to set the sample size in advance, and investigators knew the group allocation. According to the paper, TCR Vbeta CDR3 sequencing was carried out on about 140 peripheral blood samples, which came from under 50 ophthalmopathy, 80 or so hyperthyroidism and approximately 17 progressor patients.

The source of this sequence is a woman aged 30 to 39 with Graves disease. Donor details come from another sample of the same person, matched by shared clones. The sequence links TRBV10-3 to TRBJ1-4; there is no confident call for the D gene. Material: peripheral blood mononuclear cells (PBMCs), obtained at new diagnosis, from a patient treated with antithyroid drugs. The DNA reads as follows: TGTGCCATCAGTTACTCGAGAACGGCACGTAGAGAAAAACTGTTTTTT. Translated, this gives CAISYSRTARREKLFF.